Each of the 8 T cell receptor beta chains below was sequenced from the same sample in a study of identical twins. MiXCR, applied by TCRdb to the 5' RACE reads, yields one record per CDR3 protein. The table lists some 1,700,000 distinct CDR3 sequences, less than 40% of them singletons, with less than 0.35% in the top ten. Sequences were obtained from cord blood. Every receptor here comes from a newborn girl in good health.

The rearrangement uses TRBV6-1 and TRBJ2-2; TRBD1 agrees at 7 bases. The germline gives CDR1 MNHNS, CDR2 SASEGT. V lost 4 bases to trimming and J lost 6 bases; unmatched junction nucleotides: 8. This CDR3 is built from 15 residues. The DNA for the CDR3 is TGTGCCAGCAGTGCCCGACAGGGAGCGGCCGGGGAGCTGTTTTTT. Translated, it gives CASSARQGAAGELFF.

Comments on this clonotype: Since the CDR3 does not end with the conserved phenylalanine or tryptophan, this likely comes from a read error. This rearrangement joins TRBV6-5 to TRBJ2-5; tentative D call: TRBD2 (6 bases). V gave up 6 bases and J gave up 2 bases, with 10 bases separating them. The CDR3 has 13 amino acids. Germline loops: CDR1 MNHEY, CDR2 SVGAGI. The CDR3 DNA is TGTGCCAGCAGCCACGGGACTCAAGAGACCCAGTACTTA. This encodes CASSHGTQETQYL.

This clonotype showed up just a few times. The CDR3 spells CASSSQGARTDTQYF. CDR3 sequence (DNA): TGCGCCAGCAGCTCACAGGGGGCGAGGACAGATACGCAGTATTTT. The chain couples TRBV5-1 to TRBJ2-3; 9 nucleotides match TRBD1. This CDR3 is built from 15 residues. Trimming at V came to 3 bases and at J to 3 bases, leaving 5 bases not matched to a gene. Germline V gene sequence: CDR1 SGHRS, CDR2 YFSETQ.

This chain uses TRBV5-6 with TRBJ2-2; D remains ambiguous. With 0 bases removed from V and 4 bases from J, the gap between germline ends came to 10 bases. Germline CDR1 SGHDT, CDR2 YYEEEE. This CDR3 comprises 15 residues. CDR3 coding DNA: TGTGCCAGCAGCTTGGGGCGTATAACCACCGGGGAGCTGTTTTTT. Translating gives CASSLGRITTGELFF. The full variable domain, completed using reference TRBV5-6 and TRBJ2-2, is DAGVTQSPTHLIKTRGQQVTLRCSPKSGHDTVSWYQQALGQGPQFIFQYYEEEERQRGNFPDRFSGHQFPNYSSELNVNALLLGDSALYLCASSLGRITTGELFFGEGSRLTVL.

This clonotype was seen a handful of times. The chain combines TRBV6-6 with TRBJ2-2; D is ambiguous. V was shortened by 0 bases and J by 4 bases, with 6 bases between the two germline ends. The CDR3 length is 14 residues. Germline V gives CDR1 MNHNY, CDR2 SVGAGI (reference sequence). CDR3: CASSYSMGTGELFF. For the CDR3, the DNA is TGTGCCAGCAGTTACTCGATGGGCACCGGGGAGCTGTTTTTT.

There are a few counts of this clonotype. This chain joins TRBV6-1 and TRBJ2-7; 8 bases agree with TRBD2. The CDR3 is 19 residues long. J was trimmed by 2 bases and V by 3 bases; bases with no gene match: 18. Germline V CDR1 and CDR2: MNHNS, SASEGT. Here the CDR3 DNA reads TGTGCCAGCAGTGATCGCAAGCTCAAAACTAGCGGTCTACCCTACGAGCAGTACTTC. This codes for CASSDRKLKTSGLPYEQYF.

This clonotype was counted at least ten times. V usage is TRBV28 and J usage is TRBJ2-7; possibly TRBD1 for D (6 bases). CDR1 MDHEN and CDR2 SYDVKM come from the germline V gene. Trimming removed 10 bases from V and 3 bases from J, with 19 bases in between. This CDR3 is built from 14 residues. The CDR3 is CATGHRVRSYEQYF. CDR3 DNA sequence: TGTGCCACCGGCCACAGGGTGAGGAGCTACGAGCAGTACTTC.

Of note for this clonotype: This could be a read error, since a much larger clone is one nucleotide away. The chain employs TRBV15 and TRBJ1-2, with a tentative D call TRBD1 (5 bases). The CDR3 spans 14 residues. V was shortened by 0 bases and J by 2 bases, with 7 bases between the two germline ends. The V gene's germline CDR1 is LNHNV and CDR2 YYDKDF (reference sequence). CDR3 DNA: TGTGCCACCAGCAGAGATGGGGGAAACTATGGCTACACCTTC. Translation: CATSRDGGNYGYTF.